This T cell receptor (beta chain) was documented in a study of T cell responses to AZD1222 COVID-19 vaccine. Study summary: Analysis merged second doses at about 4 or about 12 weeks.

General observations from the study: Distributed over spike, vaccine-associated CD4 TCRs predominated at 160-218 and 743-854. Females outnumbered males among donors, who were mostly white British; clonal diversity was possibly underestimated. Spike-specific TCR repertoires showed rising breadth and depth after two AZD1222 doses.

This clone was detected only once. The antigen is unknown. The assay was immunoSEQ multiplex PCR, and TCRdb's table has in-frame clones only and misses some. This sample yields some 110,000 clones, of which over 80% are seen a single time; 5% belongs to the top ten. Germline V gives CDR1 LNHNV, CDR2 YYDKDF (reference sequence). This CDR3 contains 15 residues. V lost 0 bases and J 4 bases, leaving 12 bases between the germline ends. The clonotype comes from an adult in good health. The chain carries TRBV15 and TRBJ1-2; D unclear. The input for sequencing was peripheral blood, taken on day 0 of AZD1222 vaccination. The CDR3 sequence: CATSREGAPIYGYTF. The CDR3 DNA follows: TGTGCCACCAGCAGAGAAGGTGCCCCCATCTATGGCTACACCTTC.